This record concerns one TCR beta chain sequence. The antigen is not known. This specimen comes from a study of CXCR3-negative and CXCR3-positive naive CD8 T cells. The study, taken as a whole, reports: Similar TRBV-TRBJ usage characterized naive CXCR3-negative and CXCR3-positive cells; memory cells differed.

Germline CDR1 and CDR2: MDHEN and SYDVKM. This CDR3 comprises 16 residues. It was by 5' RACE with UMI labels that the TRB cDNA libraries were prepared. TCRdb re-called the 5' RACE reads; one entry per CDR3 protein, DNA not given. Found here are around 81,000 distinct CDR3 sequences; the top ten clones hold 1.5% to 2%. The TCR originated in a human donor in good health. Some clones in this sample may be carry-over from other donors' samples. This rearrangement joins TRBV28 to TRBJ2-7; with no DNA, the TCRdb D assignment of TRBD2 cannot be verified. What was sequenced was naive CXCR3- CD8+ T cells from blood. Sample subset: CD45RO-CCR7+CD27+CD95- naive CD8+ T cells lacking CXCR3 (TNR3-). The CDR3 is CASSSTTSGRNYEQYF.